This T cell receptor (beta chain) appears in the sequencing data of a study of CD8 T cells in Susac syndrome. RNA in amounts of roughly 0.5 to 1 ug was reverse transcribed with random hexamers. TCRdb reanalysed the immunoSEQ multiplex PCR reads using MiXCR and keeps one entry per CDR3 protein. Of some 110,000 distinct CDR3 sequences listed, more than 85% are singletons. Sequencing was performed on CD8+ T cells from PBMCs. This sequence originates from a human donor with multiple sclerosis.

For the CDR3, the DNA is TGTGCCAGCAGCTTAGGGGGACTCAAAATTAATGAGCAGTTCTTC. It encodes CASSLGGLKINEQFF. The J gene is TRBJ2-1, the V gene TRBV7-9, with a weak D call TRBD2 (6 bases). Between the trimmed V and J ends, which lost 1 base and 7 bases, there was a span of 14 bases. Germline CDR1 and CDR2: SEHNR and FQNEAQ (reference sequence). The CDR3 has 15 residues.